A single sample is the source of the 9 T cell receptor beta chains below, sequenced in a study of low-dose radiotherapy and immunotherapy resistance in tumors. The time point was: after trial treatment. Treatment in this sample: LDRT plus nivolumab, ipilimumab, low-dose cyclophosphamide and aspirin (RACIN trial). TRAV and TRBV primers primed cDNA for both TCRalpha and TCRbeta. With a V-primer adapter and a constant-region primer, TCRs were amplified for approximately 20 PCR cycles. TCRdb reprocessed the reads via MiXCR and lists one record per CDR3 protein. The sample carries 35,000 to 50,000 distinct CDR3 sequences, around 25% recorded once. Specimen: PBMCs, collected after low-dose radiotherapy plus immunotherapy. These receptors all come from a male donor with prostate cancer.

This clonotype was detected many times. The chain recombines TRBV4-1 with TRBJ1-2, with TRBD1 identical over 10 bases. The germline V gene has CDR1 MGHRA and CDR2 YSYEKL. This CDR3 contains 17 residues. V lost 1 base and J lost 4; bases outside the gene matches: 9. The CDR3 is CASSQASGQGKFYGYTF. The CDR3 DNA sequence: TGCGCCAGCAGCCAAGCCTCGGGACAGGGGAAGTTCTATGGCTACACCTTC.

Details on this clonotype: A single base is all that separates this from a far larger clone, so a read error is likely. The chain joins TRBV20-1 to TRBJ2-7; 8 positions agree with TRBD2. The CDR3 has 16 amino acids. Trimming took 7 bases from V and 7 from J; bases not matched to a gene: 21. The germline gives CDR1 DFQATT, CDR2 SNEGSKA (reference sequence). CDR3 coding DNA: TGCAGTGGTATTAGCGGGACGGTTCTGGGGTACAATGAGCAGTACTTC. Translation gives CSGISGTVLGYNEQYF.

CDR3 nucleotides: TGTGCCAGCAGCACTAGCGGGGGGGGCAGTTCTTCCTCCTACGAGCAGTACTTC. Residues: CASSTSGGGSSSSYEQYF. The chain combines TRBV4-2 with TRBJ2-7; TRBD2 matches at 13 bases. The germline CDR1 and CDR2 sequences are LGHNA and YNFKEQ. J lost 0 bases, V lost 5 bases, and 10 bases had no gene match. This CDR3 region has 18 residues.

There are many counts of this clonotype. The chain joins TRBV4-2 to TRBJ2-1, with D unclear. With 4 bases removed from V and 2 bases from J, the gap between germline ends came to 9 bases. Germline V gene data show CDR1 as LGHNA and CDR2 as YNFKEQ. This CDR3 spans 14 amino acids. The DNA of the CDR3 is TGTGCCAGCAGCCCCCGGCAGACCTACAATGAGCAGTTCTTC. Its protein product is CASSPRQTYNEQFF.

This clonotype was detected ten times or more. This chain uses TRBV30 with TRBJ1-5, with D possibly TRBD1 on 6 matching bases. The ends were cut back, 3 bases at V and 7 bases at J, with 16 bases in the middle. This CDR3 is 14 amino acids long. Germline lookup yields CDR1 GTSNPN and CDR2 SVGIG (reference sequence). As DNA, the CDR3 is TGTGCCTGGAGCGTCCAAGGGGGTGGGCAGCCCCAGCATTTT. Translated: CAWSVQGGGQPQHF.

V is TRBV4-1 and J is TRBJ2-7; TRBD2 matches at 10 bases. There are 18 residues in the CDR3. Trimming cost V 1 base and J 5 bases; bases outside gene matches: 14. Germline V gene sequence: CDR1 MGHRA, CDR2 YSYEKL. CDR3 protein: CASSQVPSGSTVPNEQYF. The CDR3 DNA is TGCGCCAGCAGCCAAGTACCTAGCGGGAGCACTGTGCCCAACGAGCAGTACTTC.

This clonotype was counted at least ten times. The chain employs TRBV27 and TRBJ2-3; the match to TRBD2 covers 8 bases. Trimming took 4 bases from V and 4 from J; bases not matched to a gene: 13. The CDR3 has 17 amino acids. The germline V gene has CDR1 MNHEY and CDR2 SMNVEV (reference sequence). CDR3 loop: CASSSWGGSGSSDTQYF. CDR3 sequence (DNA): TGTGCCAGCAGTTCATGGGGGGGGAGCGGGAGTTCAGATACGCAGTATTTT.

This clonotype occurred many times. The V gene is TRBV5-5, the J gene TRBJ1-1; the D gene is possibly TRBD1 (5 bases). Germline-derived CDR1 and CDR2 are SGHKS and YYEKEE (reference sequence). V gave up 0 bases and J gave up 1 base, with 13 bases separating them. The CDR3 covers 16 residues. The CDR3 region has the DNA TGTGCCAGCAGCTTGGGGGGCGCCCAGGGGAACACTGAAGCTTTCTTT. Amino acids: CASSLGGAQGNTEAFF.

This clonotype was picked up many times. The chain is built from TRBV7-2 and TRBJ2-3; D is unresolved. Germline V gene sequence: CDR1 SGHTA, CDR2 FQGNSA. Between the trimmed V and J ends, which lost 5 bases and 3 bases, there was a span of 12 bases. The length of the CDR3 is 14 residues. The CDR3 bases are TGTGCCAGCAGCCCCAGCCGGGCTACAGATACGCAGTATTTT. Its translation: CASSPSRATDTQYF.